This section outlines one TCR beta chain sequence together with its context. The CDR3 consists of 16 residues. Germline values: CDR1 MDHEN, CDR2 SYDVKM. The V and J ends lost 7 bases and 6 bases, in that order; junction bases with no gene match: 14. These data are taken from a study of blood T cell repertoires in COVID-19. About the research overall: COVID-19 samples from acute and convalescent phases originated in the United States, Italy and Spain. The analysed material was cDNA or gDNA that came from T cells, B-cell-depleted T cells, or PBMCs.

Authors' analysis steps: Reference gene primer amplification in the assay estimated nucleated cell counts. The repertoire was sequenced with immunoSEQ multiplex PCR; TCRdb's copy has only in-frame clones and lacks some. V and J calls and clone size come straight from that table; D and trimming were deduced from the DNA. The sample lists approximately 18,000 clones, 93% seen once, with around 5% in the top ten. Sample: peripheral blood. The chain has TRBV28 and TRBJ1-2; TRBD1 matches 10 bases. This receptor was obtained from a human donor in a cohort sampled during active COVID-19. CDR3 sequence (DNA): TGTGCCAGCACCCTTCGCGGGGGACAGGGGTTTAATGGCTACACCTTC. It is translated as CASTLRGGQGFNGYTF.